These T cell receptor beta chains were read from a single sample in a study of cytomegalovirus exposure and HLA in healthy donors. Generated by immunoSEQ multiplex PCR, the TCRdb table keeps only in-frame clones and is missing some. The sample contains around 130,000 clones, around 77% of which appear only once. What was sequenced was PBMCs. The receptors were gathered from a woman aged 60-75 years in good health and CMV-seronegative. The CDR3 runs from the conserved cysteine through the conserved F or W. The D gene is left open where the match is weak. The listing skips clone size in some rows; elsewhere it reads once, few, many or a size class.

>TRBJ2-7|NA|TRBD1|TRBV27
TGTGCCAGCAGTTTAAAGGTGGGACAGTCCTACGAGCAGTACTTC
CASSLKVGQSYEQYF
>TRBJ1-2|NA|TRBD1|TRBV6-5
TGTGCCAGCAGTTCAGGACAGGTCTATGGCTACACCTTC
CASSSGQVYGYTF
>TRBJ2-7|once|TRBD2|TRBV19
TGTGCCAGTAGTCGTCTCTTAGCGGGAGGTCGGTACGAGCAGTACTTC
CASSRLLAGGRYEQYF
>TRBJ1-1|once|NA|TRBV5-5
TGTGCCAGCAGCTTGGTTGGGGTGGAGGGAAACACTGAAGCTTTCTTT
CASSLVGVEGNTEAFF
>TRBJ1-3|NA|NA|TRBV28
TGTGCCAGCAGCCTTCTCGAGGGAACGGGAAACACCATATATTTT
CASSLLEGTGNTIYF
>TRBJ2-1|NA|TRBD1|TRBV5-1
TGCGCCAGCAGCGAACAGGGGAGTCATGAGCAGTTCTTC
CASSEQGSHEQFF
>TRBJ1-4|NA|TRBD1|TRBV27
TGTGCCAGCAGTTTTGCGACAGGGGGTGGCGGAAAACTGTTTTTT
CASSFATGGGGKLFF
>TRBJ2-2|NA|TRBD1|TRBV19
TGTGCCAGTAGATACTGGGACAGGGACACCGGGGAGCTGTTTTTT
CASRYWDRDTGELFF
>TRBJ2-7|NA|NA|TRBV27
TGTGCCAGCAGTATCGGCACAGGCACCTACGAGCAGTACTTC
CASSIGTGTYEQYF
>TRBJ2-3|NA|TRBD2|TRBV7-3
TGTGCCAGCAGCCCCCCCCGGCTAGCGGGGGGCCGGGATACGCAGTATTTT
CASSPPRLAGGRDTQYF
>TRBJ2-7|NA|TRBD2|TRBV28
TGTGCCAGCAGCCGTTTACTAGCGGGTTCCGAGCAGTACTTC
CASSRLLAGSEQYF
>TRBJ1-1|NA|NA|TRBV2
TGTGCCAGCAAAGCCCTCCCAGCCGGGGTCGGTGAAGCTTTCTTT
CASKALPAGVGEAFF
>TRBJ2-2|few|NA|TRBV5-6
TGTGCCAGCAGCTTCGGACTACGAAACACCGGGGAGCTGTTTTTT
CASSFGLRNTGELFF
>TRBJ2-7|NA|TRBD2|TRBV28
TGTGCCAGCAGTCTCCCCGCGACTAGCGTCCCATACGAGCAGTACTTC
CASSLPATSVPYEQYF
>TRBJ2-7|NA|TRBD2|TRBV28
TGTGCCAGCATTGGGGGGCTAGCGGGTTACGAGCAGTACTTC
CASIGGLAGYEQYF
>TRBJ2-5|NA|NA|TRBV7-9
TGTGCCAGCAGCTTAGGCGGGGCCGTGGGACAAGAGACCCAGTACTTC
CASSLGGAVGQETQYF
>TRBJ1-1|once|TRBD1|TRBV11-2
TGTGCCAGCAGCTTAACAGGGGGCCGGTACACTGAAGCTTTCTTT
CASSLTGGRYTEAFF
>TRBJ2-1|NA|TRBD2|TRBV5-1
TGCGCCAGCAGCCCTGGGACTAGCGGGAGGGCCCCCGGTGAGCAGTTCTTC
CASSPGTSGRAPGEQFF
>TRBJ1-6|NA|TRBD1|TRBV9
TGTGCCAGCGGACGGGACAGAGGCTATAATTCACCCCTCCACTTT
CASGRDRGYNSPLHF
>TRBJ1-5|few|TRBD1|TRBV6-5
TGTGCCAGCAGTTACGACAGGGCCAATCAGCCCCAGCATTTT
CASSYDRANQPQHF
>TRBJ2-3|NA|TRBD2|TRBV12-5
TGTGCTAGTGATTTGGTACTTTCGCGGGAGGGCCCGGATACGCAGTATTTT
CASDLVLSREGPDTQYF
>TRBJ2-1|few|TRBD1|TRBV7-9
TGTGCCAGCATCACGGGACAGGGCGACAATGAGCAGTTCTTC
CASITGQGDNEQFF
>TRBJ2-1|few|TRBD2|TRBV6-4
TGTGCCAGCAGTGAGAGCGGGAGTGTCGATGAGCAGTTCTTC
CASSESGSVDEQFF
>TRBJ2-2|once|TRBD2|TRBV5-4
TGTGCCAGCAGCCGTGGACTAGCGGGAGTAGGGGGGGAGCTGTTTTTT
CASSRGLAGVGGELFF
>TRBJ1-2|NA|NA|TRBV5-1
TGCGCCAGCAGCTTGGACAGGGCCTATGGCTACACCTTC
CASSLDRAYGYTF
>TRBJ1-1|NA|NA|TRBV4-1
TGCGCCAGCAGCCAAGATATCCAGGCCGACGCGGCTTTCTTT
CASSQDIQADAAFF
>TRBJ2-4|NA|TRBD1|TRBV6-6
TGTGCCAGCAAACGGGACAGGGGAGGCATTCAGTACTTC
CASKRDRGGIQYF
>TRBJ1-2|NA|NA|TRBV28
TGTGCCAGCATCTCTCCGACAGAGGCTCGGGGGTATGGCTACACCTTC
CASISPTEARGYGYTF
>TRBJ1-6|NA|NA|TRBV6-1
TGTGCCAGCAGGGAGGGGACTAACAATTCACCCCTCCACTTT
CASREGTNNSPLHF
>TRBJ2-5|few|TRBD2|TRBV28
TGTGCCAGCAGTTCCCCCGGGACTAGCGGGAGGGAGACCCAGTACTTC
CASSSPGTSGRETQYF
>TRBJ2-5|NA|NA|TRBV6-6
TGTGCCACCCAGCTTAGGGGGGGTGAGACCCAGTACTTC
CATQLRGGETQYF
>TRBJ1-1|NA|NA|TRBV7-6
TGTGCCAGCAGCTTAGAGGGGTGGCCGGGCACTGAAGCTTTCTTT
CASSLEGWPGTEAFF
>TRBJ2-5|NA|TRBD2|TRBV10-2
TGCGCCACCGATACCGGGACTAGCGGGGGCAAGACCCAGTACTTC
CATDTGTSGGKTQYF
>TRBJ2-1|NA|NA|TRBV7-2
TGTGCCAGCAGCTTAAAGTTGCCAGGCCACAATGAGCAGTTCTTC
CASSLKLPGHNEQFF
>TRBJ2-2|NA|TRBD1|TRBV7-8
TGTGCCAGCAGCATCGGGACAGGGAGGTTAGGCGGGGAGCTGTTTTTT
CASSIGTGRLGGELFF
>TRBJ2-5|NA|NA|TRBV5-5
TGTGCCAGCAGCCCGGGGGACTTC
CASSPGDF
>TRBJ2-7|few|TRBD2|TRBV5-1
TGCGCCAGCAGAGCCGGGACTAGCATTAACGAGCAGTACTTC
CASRAGTSINEQYF
>TRBJ2-5|NA|TRBD1|TRBV10-2
TGCGCCAGCAACGACAGGGTCCCGATGGAGACCCAGTACTTC
CASNDRVPMETQYF
>TRBJ2-5|NA|TRBD2|TRBV5-1
TGCGCCAGCAGCTCGGGGGGAAGGGAGACCCAGTACTTC
CASSSGGRETQYF
>TRBJ2-7|NA|NA|TRBV30
TGTGCCTGGAGTGTACGGGGGAGCTCCTACGAGCAGTACTTC
CAWSVRGSSYEQYF
>TRBJ2-7|NA|TRBD2|TRBV18
TGTGCCAGCTCATCGGTGGGCCTAGCGGGGGACGAGCAGTACTTC
CASSSVGLAGDEQYF
>TRBJ1-5|few|NA|TRBV25-1
TGTGCCAGCAGTGATGCGTACAGGCAGCATTTT
CASSDAYRQHF
>TRBJ2-2|once|NA|TRBV7-9
TGTGCCAGCAGCTTAGCCGGAGGTGGTGGGTCGGGGGAGCTGTTTTTT
CASSLAGGGGSGELFF
>TRBJ2-3|NA|NA|TRBV5-1
TGCGCCAGCAGCTTGGTTCCTCAAGGGGAAGCCACAGATACGCAGTATTTT
CASSLVPQGEATDTQYF
>TRBJ2-3|NA|TRBD2|TRBV28
TGTGCCACCCGACTAGCGGGGGGCACAGATACGCAGTATTTT
CATRLAGGTDTQYF
>TRBJ2-1|few|NA|TRBV5-1
TGCGCCAGCAGCATAATAGCGGGTACAGGGTACAATGAGCAGTTCTTC
CASSIIAGTGYNEQFF
>TRBJ1-5|NA|TRBD1|TRBV6-1
TGTGCCAGCAGTGTCGACAGGGCCAATCAGCCCCAGCATTTT
CASSVDRANQPQHF